The 28 T cell receptor beta chains in this list originate from one sample, sequenced in a study of blood T cell repertoires in COVID-19. TCRdb's table, derived via immunoSEQ multiplex PCR, lists solely in-frame clones and lacks some. The data show almost 250,000 clones, 70% to 90% seen once. The material sequenced was PBMCs or T cells enriched from blood (not recorded which). The receptors were sampled from a woman aged 50 to 65 with acute COVID-19.

The chain couples TRBV6-8 to TRBJ1-5; the D gene is possibly TRBD1 (5 bases). The CDR3 is 15 residues long. The V gene's germline CDR1 is MNHGY and CDR2 SAAAGT. V lost 6 bases and J 0 bases, leaving 12 bases between the germline ends. CDR3 in DNA: TGTGCCAGCAGGGGGGACTGTGATAGCAATCAGCCCCAGCATTTT. This encodes CASRGDCDSNQPQHF.

This clone was detected only a few times. V and J are TRBV11-2 and TRBJ2-3; 10 bases line up with TRBD2. The CDR3 loop spans 15 amino acids. V trimming: 2 bases; J trimming: 1 base; junction bases outside the gene matches: 0. Germline V gene lookup returns CDR1 SGHAT and CDR2 FQNNGV. The CDR3 DNA follows: TGTGCCAGCAGCTTAACTAGCGGGGGCACAGATACGCAGTATTTT. This gives the protein CASSLTSGGTDTQYF.

This sequence joins TRBV20-1 and TRBJ2-1, with D hard to call. Germline V lookup: CDR1 DFQATT, CDR2 SNEGSKA (reference sequence). V lost 7 bases, J lost 8 bases, and 9 bases lay in between. CDR3 length equals 10 residues. CDR3 DNA sequence: TGCAGTGTCTCCCTATATGAGCAGTTCTTC. Residues: CSVSLYEQFF.

The gene calls are TRBV12-3 or TRBV12-4 and TRBJ1-1; D remains unclear. The V end lost 5 bases, the J end lost 7 bases, and 14 bases lay between the germline ends. This CDR3 contains 13 residues. The CDR3 bases are TGTGCCAGCAGTCGAAAAAGGGCGGGTGAAGCTTTCTTT. This gives the protein CASSRKRAGEAFF.

The V and J genes are TRBV5-1 and TRBJ1-5, with a tentative D call TRBD1 (5 bases). V was clipped by 1 base and J by 5 bases, with 13 bases between them. The CDR3 has 15 residues. The germline V gene encodes CDR1 SGHRS and CDR2 YFSETQ. DNA for the CDR3: TGCGCCAGCAGCTTGACAGGCAGAGAGGATCAGCCCCAGCATTTT. Its translation: CASSLTGREDQPQHF.

This clone turned up a few times. The chain joins TRBV4-3 to TRBJ1-2, with D tentatively TRBD1 (5 bases). The V gene's germline CDR1 is LGHNA and CDR2 YSLEER. V dropped 1 base and J dropped 0 bases, with 9 bases sitting between them. The CDR3 totals 15 residues. CDR3 in DNA: TGCGCCAGCAGCCAAGCCGACAGTACTAACTATGGCTACACCTTC. It is translated as CASSQADSTNYGYTF.

The chain combines TRBV10-3 with TRBJ2-1; 11 bases are shared with TRBD2. From germline, CDR1 is ENHRY and CDR2 SYGVKD. The CDR3 extends over 15 amino acids. J gave up 8 bases and V 2 bases, and 5 bases lay outside the gene matches. This CDR3 reads CAISETSGGRYEQFF. The CDR3 DNA reads as TGTGCCATCAGTGAGACTAGCGGGGGTCGGTATGAGCAGTTCTTC.

The J gene is TRBJ2-2, the V gene TRBV7-3; TRBD2 matches at 11 bases. The junction had 6 bases not matched to a gene; V was cut back by 5 bases and J by 1 base. CDR1 SGHTA and CDR2 FQGTGA come from the germline V gene. This CDR3 contains 17 residues. The CDR3 region is CASSKTSGGRNTGELFF. The DNA for the CDR3 is TGTGCCAGCAGCAAAACTAGCGGGGGTAGGAACACCGGGGAGCTGTTTTTT.

The rearrangement links TRBV28 to TRBJ2-5; no clear D gene. Trimming shortened V by 2 bases and J by 1 base, and 20 bases separated the two germline ends. Germline V gives CDR1 MDHEN, CDR2 SYDVKM. The CDR3 loop spans 18 amino acids. CDR3 amino acids: CASSLVTRLWPPQETQYF. The CDR3 nucleotides are TGTGCCAGCAGTTTAGTGACAAGATTGTGGCCCCCCCAAGAGACCCAGTACTTC.

This clone was counted a single time. The chain is built from TRBV9 and TRBJ2-5; possible D gene TRBD2, 7 bases. The CDR3 has 15 amino acids. Germline V gives CDR1 SGDLS, CDR2 YYNGEE. Between the trimmed V and J ends, which lost 6 bases and 7 bases, there was a span of 22 bases. The CDR3, as DNA: TGTGCCAGCAACCCAGACGGGGGGCCCCGGGGGACCCAGTACTTC. Its translation is CASNPDGGPRGTQYF.

The chain is built from TRBV7-2 and TRBJ1-4; a weak D match, TRBD1 (5 bases). Trimming took off 0 bases at V and 10 bases at J, with 12 bases between the two ends. This CDR3 is 14 amino acids long. The V gene's germline CDR1 is SGHTA and CDR2 FQGNSA. CDR3 nucleotides: TGTGCCAGCAGCTTAGCCCTCCCCGGGGGAAAACTGTTTTTT. This gives the protein CASSLALPGGKLFF.

CDR3 sequence: CASSQDLRGGHNEQFF. In DNA, the CDR3 is TGCGCCAGCAGCCAAGATCTCCGCGGGGGTCACAATGAGCAGTTCTTC. The chain couples TRBV4-3 to TRBJ2-1; 7 positions match TRBD2. The V and J ends lost 0 bases and 5 bases, in that order; junction bases with no gene match: 7. Per germline, CDR1 LGHNA and CDR2 YSLEER. The CDR3 totals 16 residues.

The CDR3 region has the DNA TGTGCCAGCAGCTTGGCGGGACAGGGGTACCAAGAGACCCAGTACTTC. It yields the protein CASSLAGQGYQETQYF. V and J are TRBV5-6 and TRBJ2-5, with TRBD1 matching over 10 bases. V dropped 0 bases and J dropped 0; count of bases not matched to a gene: 2. The CDR3 runs 16 residues. Germline V lookup: CDR1 SGHDT, CDR2 YYEEEE.

The chain couples TRBV11-1 to TRBJ2-7, with 7 bases identical to TRBD1. The germline V gene has CDR1 SGHAT and CDR2 FQDESV (reference sequence). This CDR3 spans 15 amino acids. After removal of 0 bases from V and 0 bases from J, the junction contained 2 bases not matched to a gene. DNA of the CDR3: TGTGCCAGCAGCTTAGCGTGGGACAGCTCCTACGAGCAGTACTTC. Its translation: CASSLAWDSSYEQYF.

This sequence joins TRBV7-2 and TRBJ1-3, with 9 bases that match TRBD1. V dropped 2 bases and J dropped 4; count of bases not matched to a gene: 15. Germline V lookup: CDR1 SGHTA, CDR2 FQGNSA. This CDR3 has 19 amino acids. The CDR3 protein is CASSLKVSNRGPSGNTIYF. In DNA form, the CDR3 reads TGTGCCAGCAGCTTAAAGGTGTCGAACAGGGGGCCTTCGGGAAACACCATATATTTT.

This clone was found once. This chain connects TRBV7-9 to TRBJ2-5; 8 nucleotides agree with TRBD1. The germline V gene has CDR1 SEHNR and CDR2 FQNEAQ (reference sequence). V shed 6 bases and J 4 bases; nucleotides not matched to a gene: 13. The length of the CDR3 is 16 residues. The CDR3 region has the DNA TGTGCCAGCAGTTTAAACCGGGACAGGACTGGAGAGACCCAGTACTTC. This codes for CASSLNRDRTGETQYF.

The chain employs TRBV27 and TRBJ1-5; 8 positions match TRBD1. Germline values: CDR1 MNHEY, CDR2 SMNVEV (reference sequence). CDR3 length equals 14 residues. The ends lost 5 bases at V and 2 bases at J; junction bases unmatched: 2. CDR3 amino acids: CASSQTGGNQPQHF. The CDR3 DNA reads as TGTGCCAGCAGTCAGACAGGGGGCAATCAGCCCCAGCATTTT.

The rearrangement joins TRBV5-1 to TRBJ2-1, with a possible D match to TRBD2 (5 bases). The germline V gene encodes CDR1 SGHRS and CDR2 YFSETQ. This CDR3 comprises 15 residues. V lost 4 bases to trimming and J lost 7 bases, with 18 bases between them. The DNA of the CDR3 is TGCGCCAGCAGCCAACTAGTAAGCTCCATGAATGAGCAGTTCTTC. Its translation: CASSQLVSSMNEQFF.

This sequence joins TRBV6-2 or TRBV6-3 and TRBJ1-1, with 8 bases that match TRBD1. V lost 0 bases, J lost 4 bases, and 10 bases stayed unmatched. CDR1 and CDR2 from the germline V gene are MNHEY and SVGEGT. This CDR3 spans 17 amino acids. The CDR3 loop is CASSYSQPSGGGTEAFF. CDR3 DNA: TGTGCCAGCAGTTACTCGCAGCCCTCAGGGGGCGGCACTGAAGCTTTCTTT.

The chain uses TRBV28 and TRBJ2-7, with TRBD1 identical over 10 bases. Germline V gene sequence: CDR1 MDHEN, CDR2 SYDVKM. This CDR3 spans 16 amino acids. After removal of 5 bases from V and 2 bases from J, the junction contained 9 bases not matched to a gene. CDR3 residues: CASSPPPGQGTYEQYF. The CDR3 bases are TGTGCCAGCAGTCCACCCCCGGGACAGGGGACCTACGAGCAGTACTTC.

The chain uses TRBV2 and TRBJ1-1; D remains ambiguous. Germline CDR1 reads SNHLY; CDR2 reads FYNNEI. The CDR3 contains 14 residues. V lost 3 bases, J lost 0 bases, and 8 bases lay in between. The DNA of the CDR3 is TGTGCCAGCAGTGATCCAGAATTGAACACTGAAGCTTTCTTT. Protein sequence: CASSDPELNTEAFF.

The V and J genes are TRBV6-2 or TRBV6-3 and TRBJ2-7; TRBD1 matches at 12 bases. The CDR3 sequence is 16 residues long. Germline V gene lookup returns CDR1 MNHEY and CDR2 SVGEGT. The junction had 10 bases not matched to a gene; V was cut back by 6 bases and J by 4 bases. The CDR3 DNA reads as TGTGCCAGCAGCCCGGGACAGGGGGCCCGGTATTACGAGCAGTACTTC. Residues: CASSPGQGARYYEQYF.

The chain joins TRBV6-5 to TRBJ1-1; D unclear. Germline loops: CDR1 MNHEY, CDR2 SVGAGI. The V and J ends lost 7 bases and 2 bases respectively, with 8 bases between them. The CDR3 has 12 residues. The CDR3 coding sequence is TGTGCCAGCACCGGGTATAACACTGAAGCTTTCTTT. Translating it yields CASTGYNTEAFF.

V and J are TRBV10-1 and TRBJ2-1; D possibly corresponds to TRBD2 (7 bases). CDR3 size: 15 residues. Germline values: CDR1 WNHNN, CDR2 SYGVQD (reference sequence). Trimming removed 2 bases from V and 7 bases from J, with 15 bases in between. The DNA of the CDR3 is TGCGCCAGCAGTGAGAATGGGGGGGCGAGGAATGAGCAGTTCTTC. This sequence encodes CASSENGGARNEQFF.

This clone was counted only a few times. The chain joins TRBV6-5 to TRBJ1-2; D is possibly TRBD1 (6 bases). Germline V gene data show CDR1 as MNHEY and CDR2 as SVGAGI. The ends were cut back, 4 bases at V and 0 bases at J, with 15 bases in the middle. The CDR3 runs 16 residues. The CDR3 bases are TGTGCCAGCAGTTCCCTTACAGGGCCAGCTAACTATGGCTACACCTTC. As protein: CASSSLTGPANYGYTF.

CDR3 amino acids: CASSILRGNGQPQHF. CDR3 bases: TGTGCCAGTAGTATTCTTAGGGGAAATGGTCAGCCCCAGCATTTT. This chain joins TRBV19 and TRBJ1-5, with D perhaps TRBD1 (5 bases). CDR3 length: 15 residues. V lost 3 bases, J lost 6 bases, and 15 bases lay in between. CDR1 is LNHDA, CDR2 SQIVND, per germline (reference sequence).

The V call is TRBV12-3 or TRBV12-4, the J call TRBJ1-5; D gene unclear. Trimming shortened V by 3 bases and J by 4 bases, and 7 bases separated the two germline ends. CDR3 length equals 13 residues. CDR3 nucleotides: TGTGCCAGCAGTTTTCAGGAAAATCAGCCCCAGCATTTT. It yields the protein CASSFQENQPQHF.

This sequence joins TRBV19 and TRBJ1-2; 8 bases fit TRBD1. The CDR3 is 13 amino acids. CDR1 and CDR2 (germline): LNHDA, SQIVND (reference sequence). Trimming removed 3 bases from V and 5 bases from J; junction bases left unmatched: 2. CDR3 sequence: CASSIRQGYGYTF. DNA of the CDR3: TGTGCCAGTAGTATTCGACAGGGGTATGGCTACACCTTC.